These T cell receptor beta chains were read from a single sample in a study of blood T cell repertoires in COVID-19. Generated by immunoSEQ multiplex PCR, the TCRdb table keeps only in-frame clones and is missing some. The table lists some 250,000 clones, around 88% of them singletons. The sequenced sample consisted of peripheral blood. These receptors were collected from a young man with active or convalescent COVID-19. The CDR3 runs from the conserved cysteine through the conserved F or W. A D gene is named only where the DNA matches it firmly. Rows give clone size only sometimes, using once, few, many, or a class for an expanded clone.

CDR3: CAGDYGDRGNTGELFF
DNA: TGTGCCGGGGATTACGGGGACAGGGGAAACACCGGGGAGCTGTTTTTT
V: TRBV30
size: NA
D: TRBD1
J: TRBJ2-2

CDR3: CASSLQGTTGELFF
DNA: TGTGCCAGCAGCTTACAGGGGACCACCGGGGAGCTGTTTTTT
V: TRBV7-3
size: NA
D: NA
J: TRBJ2-2

CDR3: CASSPSFDEQYF
DNA: TGTGCCAGCAGCCCCTCCTTTGACGAGCAGTACTTC
V: TRBV7-2
size: NA
D: NA
J: TRBJ2-7

CDR3: CASKGAGGYTF
DNA: TGTGCCAGCAAGGGGGCAGGTGGCTACACCTTC
V: TRBV12-3/TRBV12-4
size: NA
D: TRBD1
J: TRBJ1-2

CDR3: CASSEQDLSEQYF
DNA: TGTGCCAGCAGTGAACAGGATCTTTCCGAGCAGTACTTC
V: TRBV25-1
size: NA
D: NA
J: TRBJ2-7

CDR3: CASSDLGALNEKLFF
DNA: TGTGCCAGCAGTGATTTGGGAGCCCTCAATGAAAAACTGTTTTTT
V: TRBV25-1
size: once
D: NA
J: TRBJ1-4

CDR3: CASSLGGDWRNQPQHF
DNA: TGTGCCAGCAGCTTAGGAGGGGACTGGAGGAATCAGCCCCAGCATTTT
V: TRBV7-2
size: NA
D: NA
J: TRBJ1-5

CDR3: CAISPGLVNTGELFF
DNA: TGTGCCATCAGCCCGGGACTAGTGAACACCGGGGAGCTGTTTTTT
V: TRBV10-3
size: few
D: TRBD2
J: TRBJ2-2

CDR3: CAIRAGQGRYTIYF
DNA: TGTGCCATCAGAGCGGGACAGGGGCGTTACACCATATATTTT
V: TRBV10-3
size: NA
D: TRBD1
J: TRBJ1-3

CDR3: CASSLDTGTTIYF
DNA: TGTGCCAGCAGCTTAGATACGGGAACCACCATATATTTT
V: TRBV7-9
size: NA
D: NA
J: TRBJ1-3

CDR3: CASNARGRQAGELFF
DNA: TGTGCCAGTAATGCCAGGGGACGACAGGCCGGGGAGCTGTTTTTT
V: TRBV19
size: NA
D: NA
J: TRBJ2-2

CDR3: CATPTGQREAFF
DNA: TGTGCCACCCCAACGGGACAAAGAGAAGCTTTCTTT
V: TRBV11-2
size: NA
D: NA
J: TRBJ1-1

CDR3: CASSIARYRGTNTEAFF
DNA: TGTGCCAGTAGTATAGCGAGGTATCGGGGGACGAACACTGAAGCTTTCTTT
V: TRBV19
size: NA
D: NA
J: TRBJ1-1

CDR3: CASIEGQGGQLETQYF
DNA: TGTGCCAGCATTGAGGGACAGGGAGGTCAGTTAGAGACCCAGTACTTC
V: TRBV2
size: NA
D: TRBD1
J: TRBJ2-5

CDR3: CASSYQTGGGLLEQYF
DNA: TGTGCCAGCAGCTACCAAACAGGGGGCGGTTTGCTCGAGCAGTACTTC
V: TRBV5-6
size: NA
D: TRBD1
J: TRBJ2-7

CDR3: CASQGLRSNEQYF
DNA: TGCGCCAGTCAGGGTCTTCGGTCTAACGAGCAGTACTTC
V: TRBV5-1
size: NA
D: NA
J: TRBJ2-7

CDR3: CASSESSPGNTIYF
DNA: TGCGCCAGCAGTGAGTCGTCTCCTGGAAACACCATATATTTT
V: TRBV10-1
size: NA
D: NA
J: TRBJ1-3

CDR3: CASSWREDYGYTF
DNA: TGTGCCAGTAGTTGGAGGGAAGACTATGGCTACACCTTC
V: TRBV19
size: NA
D: NA
J: TRBJ1-2

CDR3: CASSTDSGGPDTQYF
DNA: TGTGCCAGCAGTACGGACTCGGGGGGTCCAGATACGCAGTATTTT
V: TRBV2
size: NA
D: TRBD2
J: TRBJ2-3

CDR3: CASSQDPAVDTIYF
DNA: TGTGCCAGCAGCCAAGACCCAGCGGTGGACACCATATATTTT
V: TRBV14
size: few
D: NA
J: TRBJ1-3

CDR3: CASSLGGLRGLDDEQFF
DNA: TGTGCCAGCAGCTTGGGGGGGCTCAGGGGTCTTGATGATGAGCAGTTCTTC
V: TRBV5-4
size: NA
D: NA
J: TRBJ2-1

CDR3: CASSLETGGYEQYF
DNA: TGTGCCAGCAGCTTGGAGACGGGGGGATACGAGCAGTACTTC
V: TRBV5-6
size: NA
D: TRBD2
J: TRBJ2-7

CDR3: CASSADRLLNYEQYF
DNA: TGTGCCAGCAGCGCCGACAGACTTCTAAACTACGAGCAGTACTTC
V: TRBV11-2
size: NA
D: NA
J: TRBJ2-7

CDR3: CASRPLLAGGGGTQYF
DNA: TGTGCCAGCAGACCTTTACTAGCGGGGGGCGGTGGGACCCAGTACTTC
V: TRBV2
size: NA
D: TRBD2
J: TRBJ2-5

CDR3: CASSRVGDHYNEQFF
DNA: TGTGCCAGCAGCCGGGTAGGGGATCATTACAATGAGCAGTTCTTC
V: TRBV5-4
size: NA
D: NA
J: TRBJ2-1

CDR3: CAWKRDSEQYF
DNA: TGTGCCTGGAAGAGGGATTCCGAGCAGTACTTC
V: TRBV30
size: few
D: NA
J: TRBJ2-7

CDR3: CASSGPGRVNYGYTF
DNA: TGTGCCAGCAGTGGCCCGGGAAGGGTTAACTATGGCTACACCTTC
V: TRBV2
size: few
D: NA
J: TRBJ1-2

CDR3: CASSRGQDTEAFF
DNA: TGTGCCAGCAGCCGGGGACAGGACACTGAAGCTTTCTTT
V: TRBV11-3
size: NA
D: TRBD1
J: TRBJ1-1

CDR3: CASSIIQETQYF
DNA: TGTGCCAGCAGTATCATTCAAGAGACCCAGTACTTC
V: TRBV27
size: NA
D: NA
J: TRBJ2-5

CDR3: CASSVGTGSGNTIYF
DNA: TGTGCCAGCAGTGTAGGGACAGGCTCTGGAAACACCATATATTTT
V: TRBV27
size: once
D: TRBD1
J: TRBJ1-3

CDR3: CSAHRATEAFF
DNA: TGCAGTGCTCACAGGGCCACTGAAGCTTTCTTT
V: TRBV20-1
size: NA
D: NA
J: TRBJ1-1

CDR3: CATSRDGGTGELFF
DNA: TGTGCCACCAGCAGAGACGGGGGCACCGGGGAGCTGTTTTTT
V: TRBV15
size: NA
D: NA
J: TRBJ2-2

CDR3: CASSPGLARSYEQYF
DNA: TGTGCCAGCAGCCCGGGACTAGCGAGATCTTACGAGCAGTACTTC
V: TRBV2
size: once
D: TRBD2
J: TRBJ2-7

CDR3: CASSFSGGGELFF
DNA: TGTGCCAGCAGTTTTTCAGGAGGCGGGGAGCTGTTTTTT
V: TRBV27
size: NA
D: NA
J: TRBJ2-2

CDR3: CASSLLEIKRTGGAYGYTF
DNA: TGTGCCAGCAGCTTACTCGAAATAAAAAGGACAGGGGGCGCCTATGGCTACACCTTC
V: TRBV11-3
size: NA
D: TRBD1
J: TRBJ1-2

CDR3: CASSFRSGGGYTF
DNA: TGTGCCAGCAGCTTTCGGTCAGGTGGTGGCTACACCTTC
V: TRBV7-8
size: NA
D: NA
J: TRBJ1-2

CDR3: CASSQGAQTQYF
DNA: TGTGCCAGCAGCCAAGGGGCGCAGACCCAGTACTTC
V: TRBV3-1/TRBV3-2
size: few
D: NA
J: TRBJ2-5

CDR3: CASSSHPGQHSGANVLTF
DNA: TGTGCCAGCAGTTCCCATCCGGGACAACACTCTGGGGCCAACGTCCTGACTTTC
V: TRBV6-4
size: NA
D: NA
J: TRBJ2-6

CDR3: CASSSSWDRESGYGYTF
DNA: TGTGCCAGCAGCTCATCTTGGGACAGGGAATCCGGCTATGGCTACACCTTC
V: TRBV13
size: NA
D: TRBD1
J: TRBJ1-2

CDR3: CASSHKGLEDTQYF
DNA: TGTGCCAGCAGCCACAAGGGACTAGAAGATACGCAGTATTTT
V: TRBV3-1/TRBV3-2
size: NA
D: TRBD2
J: TRBJ2-3

CDR3: CASSQFRLLRDCCGYTF
DNA: TGCGCCAGCAGCCAATTCAGGCTGTTGAGGGATTGCTGTGGCTACACCTTC
V: TRBV4-1
size: NA
D: NA
J: TRBJ1-2

CDR3: CASSFSPRPEEAFF
DNA: TGTGCCAGCAGCTTTTCCCCACGACCCGAGGAGGCTTTCTTT
V: TRBV7-2
size: NA
D: NA
J: TRBJ1-1

CDR3: CASRLTGTANSPLHF
DNA: TGTGCCAGCAGACTGACCGGGACAGCCAATTCACCCCTCCACTTT
V: TRBV3-1/TRBV3-2
size: NA
D: TRBD1
J: TRBJ1-6

CDR3: CASSSRTSWGAEQFF
DNA: TGTGCCAGCAGCTCGCGAACGTCGTGGGGAGCTGAGCAGTTCTTC
V: TRBV7-2
size: NA
D: NA
J: TRBJ2-1

CDR3: CASTPQLDKNTEAFF
DNA: TGTGCCAGCACCCCACAGTTGGACAAGAACACTGAAGCTTTCTTT
V: TRBV6-6
size: NA
D: NA
J: TRBJ1-1

CDR3: CASSLQGRTNEKLFF
DNA: TGTGCCAGCAGTTTACAGGGTCGCACTAATGAAAAACTGTTTTTT
V: TRBV27
size: NA
D: NA
J: TRBJ1-4

CDR3: CASAAGSGNTIYF
DNA: TGTGCCAGCGCCGCGGGTTCTGGAAACACCATATATTTT
V: TRBV30
size: NA
D: NA
J: TRBJ1-3

CDR3: CASSPSGVNSGANVLTF
DNA: TGTGCCAGCTCACCCTCGGGGGTGAACTCTGGGGCCAACGTCCTGACTTTC
V: TRBV18
size: NA
D: NA
J: TRBJ2-6

CDR3: CASSYRGSGNTIYF
DNA: TGTGCCAGCAGCTACAGGGGCTCTGGAAACACCATATATTTT
V: TRBV11-2
size: NA
D: TRBD1
J: TRBJ1-3

CDR3: CASSLAPGQASYEQYF
DNA: TGTGCCAGCAGCCTGGCTCCGGGACAGGCTTCTTACGAGCAGTACTTC
V: TRBV11-1
size: few
D: TRBD1
J: TRBJ2-7

CDR3: CASSLQIGRATGELFF
DNA: TGCGCCAGCAGCTTGCAAATTGGCAGGGCGACCGGGGAGCTGTTTTTT
V: TRBV5-1
size: NA
D: NA
J: TRBJ2-2

CDR3: CAWRSFRESTDTQYF
DNA: TGTGCCTGGCGTTCTTTCCGGGAGAGCACAGATACGCAGTATTTT
V: TRBV30
size: NA
D: NA
J: TRBJ2-3

CDR3: CASSPILWGQAGELFF
DNA: TGTGCCAGCTCACCAATTCTGTGGGGACAGGCCGGGGAGCTGTTTTTT
V: TRBV18
size: NA
D: TRBD1
J: TRBJ2-2

CDR3: CASSSGLHEQYF
DNA: TGCGCCAGCAGCTCGGGTCTCCACGAGCAGTACTTC
V: TRBV5-1
size: NA
D: NA
J: TRBJ2-7

CDR3: CASFTRRGQGGYTEAFF
DNA: TGTGCCAGCTTTACCCGAAGGGGACAGGGGGGTTACACTGAAGCTTTCTTT
V: TRBV19
size: NA
D: TRBD1
J: TRBJ1-1